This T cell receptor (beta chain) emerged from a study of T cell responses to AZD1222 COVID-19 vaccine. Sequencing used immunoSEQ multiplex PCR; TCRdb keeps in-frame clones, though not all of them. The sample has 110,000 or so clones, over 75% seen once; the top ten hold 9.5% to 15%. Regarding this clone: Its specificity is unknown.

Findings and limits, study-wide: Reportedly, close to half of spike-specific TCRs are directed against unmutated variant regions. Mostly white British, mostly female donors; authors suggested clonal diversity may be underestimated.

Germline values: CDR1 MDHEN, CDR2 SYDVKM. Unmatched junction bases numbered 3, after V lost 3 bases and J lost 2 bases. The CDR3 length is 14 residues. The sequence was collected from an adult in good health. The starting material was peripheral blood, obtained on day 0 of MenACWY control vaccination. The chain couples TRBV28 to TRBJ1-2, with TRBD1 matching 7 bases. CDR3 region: CASSFSDRNYGYTF. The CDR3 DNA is TGTGCCAGCAGTTTCTCGGACAGGAACTATGGCTACACCTTC.